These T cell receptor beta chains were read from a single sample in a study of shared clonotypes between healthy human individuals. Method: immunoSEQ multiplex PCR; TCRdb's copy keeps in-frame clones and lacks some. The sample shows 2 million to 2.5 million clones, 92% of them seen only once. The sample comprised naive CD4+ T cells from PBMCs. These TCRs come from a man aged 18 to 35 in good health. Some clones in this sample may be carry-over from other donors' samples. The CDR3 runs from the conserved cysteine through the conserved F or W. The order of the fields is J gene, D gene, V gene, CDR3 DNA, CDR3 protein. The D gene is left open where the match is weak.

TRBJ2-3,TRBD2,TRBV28,TGTGCCAGCGGGCTTCTATACCCGACCGGATATAAAGCGGGAGGGCGGACAGATACGCAGTATTTT,CASGLLYPTGYKAGGRTDTQYF
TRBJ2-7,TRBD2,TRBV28,TGTGCCAGCAGTTTATGGTCTAGCGGGAGTTACGAGCAGTACTTC,CASSLWSSGSYEQYF
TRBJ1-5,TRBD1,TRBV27,TGTGCCAGCAGACAAACACCCGACAGGGGCAATCAGCCCCAGCATTTT,CASRQTPDRGNQPQHF
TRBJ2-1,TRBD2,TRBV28,TGTGCCAGCAGAGCGCCGGGAGGGTACAATGAGCAGTTCTTC,CASRAPGGYNEQFF
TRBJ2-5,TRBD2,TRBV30,TGTGCCTGGAGCTCCTGGGGTAGCGGGAGGGGGGAGACCCAGTACTTC,CAWSSWGSGRGETQYF
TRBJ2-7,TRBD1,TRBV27,TGTGCCAGCAGCACGACAGGGACCCTCACTCCATTCTACGAGCAGTACTTC,CASSTTGTLTPFYEQYF
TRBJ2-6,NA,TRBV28,TGTGCCAGCAGTTCACGGACAGCTGGGGCCAACGTCCTGACTTTC,CASSSRTAGANVLTF
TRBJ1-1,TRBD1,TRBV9,TGTGCCAGCAGCGTAGGACAGGGGGCGCAAGTTTTGACTGAAGCTTTCTTT,CASSVGQGAQVLTEAFF
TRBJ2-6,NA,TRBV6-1,TGTGCCAGCAGTCTCTCTGGGGCCAACGTCCTGACTTTC,CASSLSGANVLTF
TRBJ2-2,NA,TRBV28,TGTGCCAGCAGTCCCCGGGGGCGCCGGACCGGGGAGCTGTTTTTT,CASSPRGRRTGELFF
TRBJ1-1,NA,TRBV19,TGTGCCAGTAGTCCTAGGGGGGTCGCTGAAGCTTTCTTT,CASSPRGVAEAFF
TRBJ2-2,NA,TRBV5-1,TGCGCCAGCAGCTTGATCGGGGGTAGCGGGAACACCGGGGAGCTGTTTTTT,CASSLIGGSGNTGELFF
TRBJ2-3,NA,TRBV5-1,TGCGCCAGCAGCGACGGACTGCTCACAGATACGCAGTATTTT,CASSDGLLTDTQYF
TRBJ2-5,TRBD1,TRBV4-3,TGCGCCAGCAGCCAAGATACCTGGGACAGCCAAGAGACCCAGTACTTC,CASSQDTWDSQETQYF
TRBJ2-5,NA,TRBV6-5,TGTGCCAGCAGTTATAGTGGTGGAGAGACCCAGTACTTC,CASSYSGGETQYF
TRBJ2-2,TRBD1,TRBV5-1,TGCGCCAGCAGCTCCGCACCCGGGACAGGGGATTACGGGGAGCTGTTTTTT,CASSSAPGTGDYGELFF
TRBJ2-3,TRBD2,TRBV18,TGTGCCAGCTCACCACCGGTAAGACTAGCGGAAGGCACAGATACGCAGTATTTT,CASSPPVRLAEGTDTQYF